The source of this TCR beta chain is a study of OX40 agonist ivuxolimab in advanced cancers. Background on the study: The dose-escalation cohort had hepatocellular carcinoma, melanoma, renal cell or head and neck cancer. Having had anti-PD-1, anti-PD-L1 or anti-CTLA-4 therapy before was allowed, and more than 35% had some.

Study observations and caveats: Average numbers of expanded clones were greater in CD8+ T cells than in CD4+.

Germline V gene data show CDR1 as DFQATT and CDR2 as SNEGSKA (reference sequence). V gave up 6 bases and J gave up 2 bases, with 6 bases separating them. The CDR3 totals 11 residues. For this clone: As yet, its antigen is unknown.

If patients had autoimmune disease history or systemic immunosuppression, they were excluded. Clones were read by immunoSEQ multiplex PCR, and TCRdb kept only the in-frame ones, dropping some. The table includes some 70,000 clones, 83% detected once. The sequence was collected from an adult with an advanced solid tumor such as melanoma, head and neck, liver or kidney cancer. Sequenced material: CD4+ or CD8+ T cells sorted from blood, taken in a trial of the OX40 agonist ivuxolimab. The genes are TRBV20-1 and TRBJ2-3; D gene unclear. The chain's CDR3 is CSARITDTQYF. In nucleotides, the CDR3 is TGCAGTGCCAGGATCACAGATACGCAGTATTTT.